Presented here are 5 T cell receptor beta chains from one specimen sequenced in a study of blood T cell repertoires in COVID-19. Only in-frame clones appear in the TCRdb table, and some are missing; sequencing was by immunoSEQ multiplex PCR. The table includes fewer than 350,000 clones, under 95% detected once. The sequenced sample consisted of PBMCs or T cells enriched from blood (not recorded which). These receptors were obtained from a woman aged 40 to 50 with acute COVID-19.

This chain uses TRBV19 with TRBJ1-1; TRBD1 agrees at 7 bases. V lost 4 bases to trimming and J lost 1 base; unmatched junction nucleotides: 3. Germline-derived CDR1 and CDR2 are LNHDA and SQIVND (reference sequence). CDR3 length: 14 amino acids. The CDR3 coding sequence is TGTGCCAGTAGTAGGGGACAGAAGAACACTGAAGCTTTCTTT. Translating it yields CASSRGQKNTEAFF.

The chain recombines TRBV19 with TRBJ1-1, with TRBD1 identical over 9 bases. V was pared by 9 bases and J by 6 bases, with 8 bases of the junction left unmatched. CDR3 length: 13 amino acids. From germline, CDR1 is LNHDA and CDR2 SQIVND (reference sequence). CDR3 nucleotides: TGTGCCAGCAGGGACAGGGAAGTCGCTGAAGCTTTCTTT. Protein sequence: CASRDREVAEAFF.

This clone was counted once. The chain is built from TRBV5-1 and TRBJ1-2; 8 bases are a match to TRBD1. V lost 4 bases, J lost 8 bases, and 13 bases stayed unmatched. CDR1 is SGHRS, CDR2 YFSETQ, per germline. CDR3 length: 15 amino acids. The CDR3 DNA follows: TGCGCCAGCAGCCCCGGACAGGGTTGGGGGGACGGCTACACCTTC. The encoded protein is CASSPGQGWGDGYTF.

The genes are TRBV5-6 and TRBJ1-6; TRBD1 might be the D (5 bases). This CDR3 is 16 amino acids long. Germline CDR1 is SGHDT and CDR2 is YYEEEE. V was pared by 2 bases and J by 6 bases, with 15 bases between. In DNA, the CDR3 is TGTGCCAGCAGCTTTTCCTGGGGGACTAGTAATTCACCCCTCCACTTT. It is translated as CASSFSWGTSNSPLHF. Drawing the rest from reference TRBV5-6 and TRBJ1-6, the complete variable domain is DAGVTQSPTHLIKTRGQQVTLRCSPKSGHDTVSWYQQALGQGPQFIFQYYEEEERQRGNFPDRFSGHQFPNYSSELNVNALLLGDSALYLCASSFSWGTSNSPLHFGNGTRLTVT.

CDR3 nucleotide sequence: TGTGCCAGCAGGGCTAGCGGGGGCCACCAAGAGACCCAGTACTTC. Residues: CASRASGGHQETQYF. The V gene is TRBV27, the J gene TRBJ2-5; TRBD2 agrees at 10 bases. Germline CDR1 and CDR2: MNHEY and SMNVEV (reference sequence). The ends lost 6 bases at V and 0 bases at J; junction bases unmatched: 4. The CDR3 sequence is 15 residues long.